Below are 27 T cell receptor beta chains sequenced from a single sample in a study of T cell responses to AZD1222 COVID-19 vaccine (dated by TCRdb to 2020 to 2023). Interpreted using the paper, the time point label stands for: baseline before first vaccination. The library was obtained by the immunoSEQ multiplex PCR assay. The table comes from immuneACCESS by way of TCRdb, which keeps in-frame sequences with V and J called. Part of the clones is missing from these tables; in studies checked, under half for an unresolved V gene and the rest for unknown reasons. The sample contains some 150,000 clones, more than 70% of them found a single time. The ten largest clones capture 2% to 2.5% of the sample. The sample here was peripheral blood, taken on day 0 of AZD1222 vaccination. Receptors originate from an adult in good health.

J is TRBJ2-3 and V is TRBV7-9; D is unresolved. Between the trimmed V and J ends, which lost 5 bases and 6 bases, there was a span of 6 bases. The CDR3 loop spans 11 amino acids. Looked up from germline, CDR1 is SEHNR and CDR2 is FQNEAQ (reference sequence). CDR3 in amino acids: CASSARDTQYF. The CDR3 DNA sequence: TGTGCCAGCAGCGCACGGGATACGCAGTATTTT.

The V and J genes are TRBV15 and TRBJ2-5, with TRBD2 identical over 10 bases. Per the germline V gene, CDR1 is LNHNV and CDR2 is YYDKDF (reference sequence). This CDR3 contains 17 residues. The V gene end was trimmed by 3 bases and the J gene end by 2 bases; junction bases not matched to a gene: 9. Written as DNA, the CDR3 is TGTGCCACCAGCAGGACTCTCAGAGCGGGAGGGCAAGAGACCCAGTACTTC. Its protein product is CATSRTLRAGGQETQYF.

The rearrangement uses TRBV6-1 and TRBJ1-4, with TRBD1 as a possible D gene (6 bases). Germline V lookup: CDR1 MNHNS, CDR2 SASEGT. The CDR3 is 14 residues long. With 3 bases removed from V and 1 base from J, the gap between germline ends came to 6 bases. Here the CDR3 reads CASSDRGTNEKLFF. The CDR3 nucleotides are TGTGCCAGCAGTGACAGGGGAACTAATGAAAAACTGTTTTTT.

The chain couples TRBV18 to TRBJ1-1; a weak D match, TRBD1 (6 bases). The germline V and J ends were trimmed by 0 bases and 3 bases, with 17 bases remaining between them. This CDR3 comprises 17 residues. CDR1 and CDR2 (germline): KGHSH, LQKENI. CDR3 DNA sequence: TGTGCCAGCTCACCACCGGGGGCGAGGCCCGGGGACACTGAAGCTTTCTTT. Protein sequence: CASSPPGARPGDTEAFF. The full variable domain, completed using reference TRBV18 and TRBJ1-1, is NAGVMQNPRHLVRRRGQEARLRCSPMKGHSHVYWYRQLPEEGLKFMVYLQKENIIDESGMPKERFSAEFPKEGPSILRIQQVVRGDSAAYFCASSPPGARPGDTEAFFGQGTRLTVV.

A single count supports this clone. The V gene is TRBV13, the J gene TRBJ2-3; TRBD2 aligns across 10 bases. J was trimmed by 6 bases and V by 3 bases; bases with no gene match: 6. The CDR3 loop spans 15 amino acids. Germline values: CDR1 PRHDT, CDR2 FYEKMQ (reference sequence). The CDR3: CASSLGSGRWDTQYF. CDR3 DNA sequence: TGTGCCAGCAGCTTGGGTAGCGGGAGGTGGGATACGCAGTATTTT.

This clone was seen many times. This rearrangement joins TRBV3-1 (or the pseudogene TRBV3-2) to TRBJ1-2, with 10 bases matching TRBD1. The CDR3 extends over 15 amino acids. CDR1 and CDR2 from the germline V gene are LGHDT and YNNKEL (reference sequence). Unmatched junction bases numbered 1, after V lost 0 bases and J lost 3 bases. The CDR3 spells CASSQETGGYYGYTF. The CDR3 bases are TGTGCCAGCAGCCAAGAGACAGGGGGCTACTATGGCTACACCTTC.

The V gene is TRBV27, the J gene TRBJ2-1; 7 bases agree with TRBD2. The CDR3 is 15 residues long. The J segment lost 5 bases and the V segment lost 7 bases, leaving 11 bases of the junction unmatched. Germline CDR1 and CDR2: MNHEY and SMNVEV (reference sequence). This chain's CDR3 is CASTQPGGRNNEQFF. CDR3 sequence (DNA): TGTGCCAGCACCCAGCCCGGGGGGAGGAACAATGAGCAGTTCTTC.

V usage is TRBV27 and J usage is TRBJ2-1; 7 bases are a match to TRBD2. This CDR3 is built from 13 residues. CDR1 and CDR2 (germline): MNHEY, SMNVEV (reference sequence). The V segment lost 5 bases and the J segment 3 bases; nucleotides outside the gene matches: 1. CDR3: CASSSGNYNEQFF. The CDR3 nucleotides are TGTGCCAGCAGTAGCGGGAACTACAATGAGCAGTTCTTC.

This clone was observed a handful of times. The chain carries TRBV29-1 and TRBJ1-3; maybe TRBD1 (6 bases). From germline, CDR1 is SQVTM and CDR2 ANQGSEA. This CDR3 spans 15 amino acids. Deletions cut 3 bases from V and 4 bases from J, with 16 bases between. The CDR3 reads CSVDSGRGAGNTIYF. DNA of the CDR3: TGCAGCGTTGATAGTGGCAGGGGAGCCGGAAACACCATATATTTT. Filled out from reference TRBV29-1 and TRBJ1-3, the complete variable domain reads SAVISQKPSRDICQRGTSLTIQCQVDSQVTMMFWYRQQPGQSLTLIATANQGSEATYESGFVIDKFPISRPNLTFSTLTVSNMSPEDSSIYLCSVDSGRGAGNTIYFGEGSWLTVV.

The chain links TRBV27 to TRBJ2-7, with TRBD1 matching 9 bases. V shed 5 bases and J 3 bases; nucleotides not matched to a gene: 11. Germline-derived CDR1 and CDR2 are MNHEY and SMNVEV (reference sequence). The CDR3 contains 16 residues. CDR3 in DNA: TGTGCCAGCAGTAGGACGGGACAGGGAATGGGCTACGAGCAGTACTTC. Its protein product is CASSRTGQGMGYEQYF.

CDR3 DNA: TGTGCCAGCAGCTTAGGAGGTGTGCCCCAGCATTTT. It translates to CASSLGGVPQHF. The J gene is TRBJ1-5, the V gene TRBV7-9; D remains ambiguous. This CDR3 has 12 amino acids. CDR1 and CDR2 from the germline V gene are SEHNR and FQNEAQ (reference sequence). Trimming left V 1 base short and J 9 bases short, with 7 bases between. The full variable domain, in which reference TRBV7-9 and TRBJ1-5 provide the parts outside the CDR3, is DTGVSQNPRHKITKRGQNVTFRCDPISEHNRLYWYRQTLGQGPEFLTYFQNEAQLEKSRLLSDRFSAERPKGSFSTLEIQRTEQGDSAMYLCASSLGGVPQHFGDGTRLSIL.

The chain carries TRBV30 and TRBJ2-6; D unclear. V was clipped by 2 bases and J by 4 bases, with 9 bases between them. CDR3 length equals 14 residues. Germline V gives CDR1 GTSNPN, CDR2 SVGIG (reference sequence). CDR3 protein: CAWSRASGANVLTF. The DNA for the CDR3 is TGTGCCTGGAGTCGGGCATCCGGGGCCAACGTCCTGACTTTC.

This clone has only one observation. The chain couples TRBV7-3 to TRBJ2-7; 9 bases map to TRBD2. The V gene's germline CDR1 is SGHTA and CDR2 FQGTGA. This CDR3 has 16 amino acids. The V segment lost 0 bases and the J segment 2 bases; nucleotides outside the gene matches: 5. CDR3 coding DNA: TGTGCCAGCAGCTTAACGGGGTCTAGCGGGACCTACGAGCAGTACTTC. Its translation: CASSLTGSSGTYEQYF.

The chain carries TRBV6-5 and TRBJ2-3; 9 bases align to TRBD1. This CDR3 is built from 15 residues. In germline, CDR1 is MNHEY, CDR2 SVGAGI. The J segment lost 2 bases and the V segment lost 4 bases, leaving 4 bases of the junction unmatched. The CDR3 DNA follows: TGTGCCAGCAGTTGGGACAGGGTGTCCACAGATACGCAGTATTTT. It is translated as CASSWDRVSTDTQYF.

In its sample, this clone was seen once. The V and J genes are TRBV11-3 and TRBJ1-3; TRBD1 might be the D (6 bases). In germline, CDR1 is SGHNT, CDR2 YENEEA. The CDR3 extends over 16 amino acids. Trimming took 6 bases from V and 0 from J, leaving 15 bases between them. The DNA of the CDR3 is TGTGCCAGCAGTTTACAGGGACGGAGCTCTGGAAACACCATATATTTT. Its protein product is CASSLQGRSSGNTIYF.

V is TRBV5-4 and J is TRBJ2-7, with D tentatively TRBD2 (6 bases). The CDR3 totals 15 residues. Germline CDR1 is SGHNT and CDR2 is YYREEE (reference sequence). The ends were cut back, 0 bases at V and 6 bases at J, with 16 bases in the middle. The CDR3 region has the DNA TGTGCCAGCAGCTTGGGGGCGGGAAGGAATGGCGAGCAGTACTTC. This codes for CASSLGAGRNGEQYF. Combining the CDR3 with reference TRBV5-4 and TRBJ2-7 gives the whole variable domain ETGVTQSPTHLIKTRGQQVTLRCSSQSGHNTVSWYQQALGQGPQFIFQYYREEENGRGNFPPRFSGLQFPNYSSELNVNALELDDSALYLCASSLGAGRNGEQYFGPGTRLTVT.

DNA of the CDR3: TGTGCCTGGAGTTCCGGGGGCCTCTGGACAGATACGCAGTATTTT. Translating gives CAWSSGGLWTDTQYF. The chain links TRBV30 to TRBJ2-3, with D possibly called TRBD1 or TRBD2 (6 bases each). CDR1 and CDR2 (germline): GTSNPN, SVGIG (reference sequence). The CDR3 runs 15 residues. V was shortened by 2 bases and J by 3 bases, with 15 bases between the two germline ends.

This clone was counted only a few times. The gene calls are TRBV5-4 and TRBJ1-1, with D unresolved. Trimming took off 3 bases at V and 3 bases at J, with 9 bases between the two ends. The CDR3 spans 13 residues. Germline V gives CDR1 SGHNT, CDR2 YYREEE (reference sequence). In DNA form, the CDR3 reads TGTGCCAGCAGCTATTCAGGAGACACTGAAGCTTTCTTT. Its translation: CASSYSGDTEAFF.

CDR3 residues: CATSEGTGGSSTGELFF. In DNA form, the CDR3 reads TGTGCCACCAGTGAGGGGACAGGGGGTAGTTCCACCGGGGAGCTGTTTTTT. The chain has TRBV24-1 and TRBJ2-2, with 11 bases aligning to TRBD1. Trimming at V came to 4 bases and at J to 4 bases, leaving 7 bases not matched to a gene. The CDR3 loop spans 17 amino acids. The germline gives CDR1 KGHDR, CDR2 SFDVKD.

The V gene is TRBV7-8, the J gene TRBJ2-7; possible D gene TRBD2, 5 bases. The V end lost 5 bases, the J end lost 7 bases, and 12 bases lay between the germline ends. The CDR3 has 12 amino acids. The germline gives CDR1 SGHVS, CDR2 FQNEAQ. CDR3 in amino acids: CASSPTTREQYF. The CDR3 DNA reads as TGTGCCAGCAGCCCGACAACTAGGGAGCAGTACTTC.

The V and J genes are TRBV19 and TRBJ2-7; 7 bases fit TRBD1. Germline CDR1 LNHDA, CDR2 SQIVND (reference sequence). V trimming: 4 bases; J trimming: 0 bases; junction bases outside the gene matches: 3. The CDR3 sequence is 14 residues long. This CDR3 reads CASSTGTVSYEQYF. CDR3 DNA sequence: TGTGCCAGTAGTACCGGGACAGTCTCCTACGAGCAGTACTTC.

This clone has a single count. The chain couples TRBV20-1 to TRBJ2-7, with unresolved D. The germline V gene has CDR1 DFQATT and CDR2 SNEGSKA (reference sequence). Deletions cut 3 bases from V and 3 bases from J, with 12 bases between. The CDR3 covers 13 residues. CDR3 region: CSASRVTDYEQYF. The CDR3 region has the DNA TGCAGTGCTAGTCGCGTGACGGACTACGAGCAGTACTTC.

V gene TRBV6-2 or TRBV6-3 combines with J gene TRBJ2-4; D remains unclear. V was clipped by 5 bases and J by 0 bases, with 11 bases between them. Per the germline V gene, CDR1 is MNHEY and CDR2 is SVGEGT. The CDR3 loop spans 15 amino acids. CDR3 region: CASSHEFLAKNIQYF. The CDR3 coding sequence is TGTGCCAGCAGTCACGAATTTCTAGCCAAAAACATTCAGTACTTC.

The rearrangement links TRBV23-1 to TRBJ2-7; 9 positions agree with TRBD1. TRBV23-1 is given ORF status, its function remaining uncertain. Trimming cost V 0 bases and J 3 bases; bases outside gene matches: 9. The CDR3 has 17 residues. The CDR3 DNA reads TGCGCCAGCAGTCAATCCCCGGACAGGGGAGAACACTACGAGCAGTACTTC. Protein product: CASSQSPDRGEHYEQYF.

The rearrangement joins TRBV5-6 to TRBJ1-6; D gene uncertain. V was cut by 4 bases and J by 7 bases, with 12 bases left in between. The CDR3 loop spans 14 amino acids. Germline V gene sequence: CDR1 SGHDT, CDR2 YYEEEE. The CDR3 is CASSPVADNSPLHF. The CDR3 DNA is TGTGCCAGCAGCCCGGTGGCAGACAATTCACCCCTCCACTTT.

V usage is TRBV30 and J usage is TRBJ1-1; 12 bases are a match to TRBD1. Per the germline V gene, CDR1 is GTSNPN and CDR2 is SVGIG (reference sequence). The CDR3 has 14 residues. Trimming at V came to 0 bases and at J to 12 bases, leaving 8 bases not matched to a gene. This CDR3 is CAWSVPGQGASTFF. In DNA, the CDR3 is TGTGCCTGGAGTGTACCGGGACAGGGGGCGTCAACTTTCTTT.

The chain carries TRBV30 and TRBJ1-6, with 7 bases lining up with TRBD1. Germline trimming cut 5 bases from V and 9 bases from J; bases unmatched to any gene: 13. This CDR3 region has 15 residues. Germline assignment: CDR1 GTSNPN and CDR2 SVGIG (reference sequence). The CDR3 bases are TGTGCCTGGCTCCCAGGCGGGACAGATATTTCACCCCTCCACTTT. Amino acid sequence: CAWLPGGTDISPLHF.